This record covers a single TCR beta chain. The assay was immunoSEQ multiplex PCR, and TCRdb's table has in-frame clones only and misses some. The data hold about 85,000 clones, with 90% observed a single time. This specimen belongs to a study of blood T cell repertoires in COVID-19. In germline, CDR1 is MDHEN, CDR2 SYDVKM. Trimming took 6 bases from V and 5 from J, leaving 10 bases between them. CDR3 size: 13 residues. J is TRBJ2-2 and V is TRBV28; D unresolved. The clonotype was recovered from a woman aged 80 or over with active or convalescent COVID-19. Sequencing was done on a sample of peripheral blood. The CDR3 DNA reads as TGTGCCAGCAGCTCCCCAGGAACCGGGGAGCTGTTTTTT. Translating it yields CASSSPGTGELFF.